The rows below give T cell receptor beta chains drawn from one sample of a study of blood T cells in healthy people across ages. TCRdb re-called the 5' RACE reads with MiXCR, one entry per CDR3 protein. The sample holds about 1.4 million distinct CDR3 sequences; 55% to 75% are singletons and the top ten take over 5%. Sequencing was carried out using blood. The receptors come from a man aged 18 to 29 in good health. CDR3s include the opening cysteine and the closing phenylalanine or tryptophan. The order of the fields is V gene, clone size, J gene, D gene, CDR3 DNA, CDR3 protein. D genes are given only for firm matches. Clone size is shown for a subset of rows, as once, few, many or a class of expanded clone.

v_call: TRBV7-8
clone_size: .
j_call: TRBJ2-7
d_call: TRBD1
cdr3_nt: TGTGCCAGCAGCTACCTCCCGGGACAGGGGGCGTGGGAGCAGTACTTC
cdr3_aa: CASSYLPGQGAWEQYF

v_call: TRBV12-3/TRBV12-4
clone_size: .
j_call: TRBJ1-3
d_call: .
cdr3_nt: TGTGCCAGCTTTGCCCCCAAGGGATACTCTGGAAACACCATATATTTT
cdr3_aa: CASFAPKGYSGNTIYF

v_call: TRBV5-6
clone_size: .
j_call: TRBJ2-5
d_call: .
cdr3_nt: TGTGCCAGCAGCGGGGAGTACCAAGAGACCCAGTACTTC
cdr3_aa: CASSGEYQETQYF

v_call: TRBV12-3/TRBV12-4
clone_size: .
j_call: TRBJ1-2
d_call: .
cdr3_nt: TGTGCCAGCCCGGGGTCCTATGGCTACACCTTC
cdr3_aa: CASPGSYGYTF

v_call: TRBV19
clone_size: .
j_call: TRBJ1-5
d_call: .
cdr3_nt: TGTGCCAGTAGTATAATCCACTTCCAGCCCCAGCATTTT
cdr3_aa: CASSIIHFQPQHF

v_call: TRBV5-1
clone_size: few
j_call: TRBJ1-4
d_call: .
cdr3_nt: TGCGCCAGCAGCTTGTTTGGGGAACTCGCCTCAACTAATGAAAAACTGTTTTTT
cdr3_aa: CASSLFGELASTNEKLFF

v_call: TRBV28
clone_size: few
j_call: TRBJ2-7
d_call: .
cdr3_nt: TGTGCCAGCAGTCGTAGGGATAACTACGAGCAGTACTTC
cdr3_aa: CASSRRDNYEQYF

v_call: TRBV7-2
clone_size: .
j_call: TRBJ2-1
d_call: TRBD1
cdr3_nt: TGTGCCAGCAGTCCTACCGGGACAGCCTACAATGAGCAGTTCTTC
cdr3_aa: CASSPTGTAYNEQFF

v_call: TRBV15
clone_size: .
j_call: TRBJ2-1
d_call: TRBD2
cdr3_nt: TGTGCCACCAGCAGAGATCTAGCGGGAGGCCACAATGAGCAGTTCTTC
cdr3_aa: CATSRDLAGGHNEQFF

v_call: TRBV7-9
clone_size: .
j_call: TRBJ2-2
d_call: .
cdr3_nt: TGTGCCAGCAGGTTGGGATTGTCGACGGCGAACACCGGGGAGCTGTTTTTT
cdr3_aa: CASRLGLSTANTGELFF

v_call: TRBV6-2/TRBV6-3
clone_size: .
j_call: TRBJ1-1
d_call: .
cdr3_nt: TGTGCCAGCAGTTACGGAGGCGTTGAAGCTTTCTTT
cdr3_aa: CASSYGGVEAFF

v_call: TRBV10-3
clone_size: few
j_call: TRBJ1-5
d_call: .
cdr3_nt: TGTGCCATCAGTGAGTCATCGGCAAATCAGCCCCAGCATTTT
cdr3_aa: CAISESSANQPQHF

v_call: TRBV5-1
clone_size: .
j_call: TRBJ2-1
d_call: TRBD2
cdr3_nt: TGCGCCAGCAGCCAGTTAATAGGACTAGCGGGCCTCTACAATGAGCAGTTCTTC
cdr3_aa: CASSQLIGLAGLYNEQFF

v_call: TRBV3-1
clone_size: .
j_call: TRBJ2-3
d_call: .
cdr3_nt: TGTGCCAGCAATAAGCGTGGGACAGATACGCAGTATTTT
cdr3_aa: CASNKRGTDTQYF

v_call: TRBV9
clone_size: .
j_call: TRBJ2-5
d_call: .
cdr3_nt: TGTGCCAGCAGCGTAGCTGCTCTACAAGAGACCCAGTACTTC
cdr3_aa: CASSVAALQETQYF

v_call: TRBV2
clone_size: .
j_call: TRBJ2-4
d_call: TRBD1
cdr3_nt: TGTGCCAGCTGGCCCGGGACAGGGAACAAAAACATTCAGTACTTC
cdr3_aa: CASWPGTGNKNIQYF

v_call: TRBV6-5
clone_size: .
j_call: TRBJ1-1
d_call: .
cdr3_nt: TGTGCCAGCAGTTACCCGATTCGACGGCCTCAACCCGGGAACACTGAAGCTTTCTTT
cdr3_aa: CASSYPIRRPQPGNTEAFF

v_call: TRBV7-2
clone_size: once
j_call: TRBJ1-2
d_call: .
cdr3_nt: TGTGCCAGCAGCCCTCGCACAGGGTACCTCGGGCTCTATGGCTACACCTTC
cdr3_aa: CASSPRTGYLGLYGYTF

v_call: TRBV4-1
clone_size: .
j_call: TRBJ2-1
d_call: TRBD2
cdr3_nt: TGCGCCAGCAGCCAAGATCAGGGACTAGTCTGGGAGCAGTTCTTC
cdr3_aa: CASSQDQGLVWEQFF

v_call: TRBV4-3
clone_size: .
j_call: TRBJ2-1
d_call: TRBD2
cdr3_nt: TGCGCCAGCAGCCCACTGGGACTAGCCGCTTACAATGAGCAGTTCTTC
cdr3_aa: CASSPLGLAAYNEQFF

v_call: TRBV4-3
clone_size: few
j_call: TRBJ2-1
d_call: .
cdr3_nt: TGCGCCAGCAGCCAAGGATCAGGGCCCGACTACAATGAGCAGTTCTTC
cdr3_aa: CASSQGSGPDYNEQFF

v_call: TRBV12-3/TRBV12-4
clone_size: few
j_call: TRBJ1-2
d_call: .
cdr3_nt: TGTGCCAGCAGTTTGGCAGGAGACACGTATGGCTACACCTTC
cdr3_aa: CASSLAGDTYGYTF

v_call: TRBV20-1
clone_size: .
j_call: TRBJ2-7
d_call: .
cdr3_nt: TGCAGTGCCAACCAGAGGGAGTTCCAGCAGTACTTC
cdr3_aa: CSANQREFQQYF

v_call: TRBV27
clone_size: few
j_call: TRBJ1-2
d_call: .
cdr3_nt: TGTGCCAGCAGTCCATGGGGAGGCCACTATGGCTACACCTTC
cdr3_aa: CASSPWGGHYGYTF

v_call: TRBV10-3
clone_size: few
j_call: TRBJ2-5
d_call: TRBD2
cdr3_nt: TGTGCCATCAGTGTTGGGGGGGGTCCCCAAGAGACCCAGTACTTC
cdr3_aa: CAISVGGGPQETQYF

v_call: TRBV27
clone_size: .
j_call: TRBJ2-3
d_call: .
cdr3_nt: TGTGCCAGCAGTTTATTACAGAACCCAGATACGCAGTATTTT
cdr3_aa: CASSLLQNPDTQYF

v_call: TRBV5-1
clone_size: few
j_call: TRBJ2-3
d_call: .
cdr3_nt: TGCGCCAGCAGCTCCCCCGAGGGGGGCCACACAGATACGCAGTATTTT
cdr3_aa: CASSSPEGGHTDTQYF

v_call: TRBV4-1
clone_size: few
j_call: TRBJ2-5
d_call: .
cdr3_nt: TGCGCCAGCAGCCAATCCGAGGGGGGGCAAGAGACCCAGTACTTC
cdr3_aa: CASSQSEGGQETQYF

v_call: TRBV4-1
clone_size: .
j_call: TRBJ1-5
d_call: .
cdr3_nt: TGCGCCAGCAGCTCTGGCGGGGTTCAGCCCCAGCATTTT
cdr3_aa: CASSSGGVQPQHF

v_call: TRBV10-2
clone_size: .
j_call: TRBJ2-1
d_call: TRBD2
cdr3_nt: TGCGCCAGCGCGGCGGGGGGGCGAAATGAGCAGTTCTTC
cdr3_aa: CASAAGGRNEQFF

v_call: TRBV20-1
clone_size: .
j_call: TRBJ2-1
d_call: .
cdr3_nt: TGCAGTGCCCTTACGGGACCTACGAGCAATGAGCAGTTCTTC
cdr3_aa: CSALTGPTSNEQFF

v_call: TRBV29-1
clone_size: .
j_call: TRBJ2-3
d_call: TRBD2
cdr3_nt: TGCAGCGTTGGTGGGACTACCCTGGGTGATACGCAGTATTTT
cdr3_aa: CSVGGTTLGDTQYF

v_call: TRBV29-1
clone_size: .
j_call: TRBJ1-2
d_call: .
cdr3_nt: TGCAGCGTTGATGTCGACAGCAACTATGGCTACACCTTC
cdr3_aa: CSVDVDSNYGYTF

v_call: TRBV28
clone_size: .
j_call: TRBJ2-3
d_call: .
cdr3_nt: TGTGCCAGCAGTTTCCGCCCGGGTCCTAACGGGGGTACGCAGTATTTT
cdr3_aa: CASSFRPGPNGGTQYF

v_call: TRBV10-3
clone_size: .
j_call: TRBJ1-2
d_call: .
cdr3_nt: TGTGCCATCACCGAACCTGCTAACTATGGCCACACCTTC
cdr3_aa: CAITEPANYGHTF

v_call: TRBV20-1
clone_size: once
j_call: TRBJ2-3
d_call: TRBD2
cdr3_nt: TGCAGTGCTCGGACAGCGACCTACCCTAGCGGGATGGGAAATACGCAGTATTTT
cdr3_aa: CSARTATYPSGMGNTQYF

v_call: TRBV29-1
clone_size: few
j_call: TRBJ1-6
d_call: .
cdr3_nt: TGCAGCGTTCGGACGGGGAATAATTCACCCCTCCACTTT
cdr3_aa: CSVRTGNNSPLHF

v_call: TRBV29-1
clone_size: .
j_call: TRBJ2-1
d_call: TRBD2
cdr3_nt: TGCAGCGCTTTAAGACTAGCGGGAAGTATTTACAATGAGCAGTTCTTC
cdr3_aa: CSALRLAGSIYNEQFF

v_call: TRBV9
clone_size: .
j_call: TRBJ2-3
d_call: TRBD2
cdr3_nt: TGTGCCACCGCGGGGGGGGACGCATCCACAGATACGCAGTATTTT
cdr3_aa: CATAGGDASTDTQYF

v_call: TRBV12-3/TRBV12-4
clone_size: .
j_call: TRBJ1-3
d_call: .
cdr3_nt: TGTGCCAGCAGGCCGGGGGGAGGAGACACCATATATTTT
cdr3_aa: CASRPGGGDTIYF

v_call: TRBV4-2
clone_size: few
j_call: TRBJ2-1
d_call: .
cdr3_nt: TGTGCCAGCAGCCAAATTGGGACAAGCTCCTACAATGAGCAGTTCTTC
cdr3_aa: CASSQIGTSSYNEQFF

v_call: TRBV19
clone_size: .
j_call: TRBJ2-1
d_call: TRBD1
cdr3_nt: TGTGCCACCACGGGACAGGGGAGGAATGAGCAGTTCTTC
cdr3_aa: CATTGQGRNEQFF

v_call: TRBV12-3/TRBV12-4
clone_size: few
j_call: TRBJ2-7
d_call: TRBD1
cdr3_nt: TGTGCCAGCAGTCAGACAGGGCCCCACGAGCAGTACTTC
cdr3_aa: CASSQTGPHEQYF